These T cell receptor beta chains were read from a single sample in a study. In TCRdb, the 5' RACE reads were re-called with MiXCR into one record per CDR3 protein. The sample lists thousands of distinct CDR3 sequences, around 66% occurring once. The sequenced sample consisted of tumor-infiltrating Tregs sorted from the breast tumor. The receptors stem from a female donor with breast cancer. Both conserved end residues are part of each CDR3. The order of the fields is J gene, D gene, V gene, clone size, CDR3 protein, CDR3 DNA. The D gene is left open where the match is weak. Size is omitted from some rows. Given values are once, few, many or a class for expanded clones.

J gene: TRBJ2-1
D gene: TRBD2
V gene: TRBV5-1
clone size: few
CDR3 protein: CASSLWSPWGGRNNEQFF
CDR3 DNA: TGCGCCAGCAGCCTCTGGAGTCCCTGGGGCGGGAGGAACAATGAGCAGTTCTTC

J gene: TRBJ1-1
D gene: -
V gene: TRBV10-3
clone size: -
CDR3 protein: CAISEQKNTEAFF
CDR3 DNA: TGTGCCATCAGCGAACAAAAGAACACTGAAGCTTTCTTT

J gene: TRBJ2-7
D gene: TRBD1
V gene: TRBV12-3/TRBV12-4
clone size: -
CDR3 protein: CASSTGVSYEQYF
CDR3 DNA: TGTGCCAGCAGTACAGGGGTTTCCTACGAGCAGTACTTC

J gene: TRBJ2-5
D gene: TRBD2
V gene: TRBV10-2
clone size: few
CDR3 protein: CASSESLGLAGLETQYF
CDR3 DNA: TGCGCCAGCAGTGAGTCGTTGGGACTAGCGGGGTTGGAGACCCAGTACTTC

J gene: TRBJ1-1
D gene: -
V gene: TRBV29-1
clone size: -
CDR3 protein: CSVDRSENTEAFF
CDR3 DNA: TGCAGCGTTGACAGATCAGAGAACACTGAAGCTTTCTTT

J gene: TRBJ1-1
D gene: TRBD1
V gene: TRBV4-1
clone size: -
CDR3 protein: CASSQDRQGAQNTEAFF
CDR3 DNA: TGCGCCAGCAGCCAAGATCGACAGGGGGCCCAGAACACTGAAGCTTTCTTT

J gene: TRBJ1-5
D gene: -
V gene: TRBV6-5
clone size: -
CDR3 protein: CASSYDSNQPQHF
CDR3 DNA: TGTGCCAGCAGTTACGATAGCAATCAGCCCCAGCATTTT

J gene: TRBJ2-4
D gene: TRBD2
V gene: TRBV5-1
clone size: -
CDR3 protein: CASSSLAGVDKNIQYF
CDR3 DNA: TGCGCCAGCAGCTCCCTAGCGGGAGTTGACAAAAACATTCAGTACTTC

J gene: TRBJ1-5
D gene: -
V gene: TRBV6-6
clone size: few
CDR3 protein: CASKPPGTSGGGQPQHF
CDR3 DNA: TGTGCCAGTAAGCCCCCGGGGACCTCGGGGGGAGGTCAGCCCCAGCATTTT

J gene: TRBJ1-1
D gene: TRBD1
V gene: TRBV6-5
clone size: -
CDR3 protein: CASRPPGTGEAFF
CDR3 DNA: TGTGCCAGCAGACCCCCCGGGACAGGAGAAGCTTTCTTT

J gene: TRBJ2-7
D gene: -
V gene: TRBV20-1
clone size: -
CDR3 protein: CSARDLGQGFYEQYF
CDR3 DNA: TGCAGTGCTAGAGACCTTGGGCAGGGGTTTTACGAGCAGTACTTC

J gene: TRBJ1-5
D gene: -
V gene: TRBV10-2
clone size: -
CDR3 protein: CASSEPGLGVSQHF
CDR3 DNA: TGCGCCAGCAGTGAGCCAGGGCTGGGAGTGTCCCAGCATTTT

J gene: TRBJ1-2
D gene: -
V gene: TRBV6-2/TRBV6-3
clone size: -
CDR3 protein: CAGYRGDGYTF
CDR3 DNA: TGTGCCGGTTACCGGGGGGATGGCTACACCTTC

J gene: TRBJ1-6
D gene: -
V gene: TRBV6-1
clone size: -
CDR3 protein: CASRRVLGNSPLHF
CDR3 DNA: TGTGCCAGCAGAAGGGTCCTCGGGAATTCACCCCTCCACTTT

J gene: TRBJ2-2
D gene: TRBD1
V gene: TRBV12-3/TRBV12-4
clone size: few
CDR3 protein: CASSPQGAVGELFF
CDR3 DNA: TGTGCCAGCAGTCCTCAGGGGGCGGTCGGGGAGCTGTTTTTT

J gene: TRBJ2-3
D gene: TRBD1
V gene: TRBV7-3
clone size: -
CDR3 protein: CASAEGASTDTQYF
CDR3 DNA: TGTGCCAGTGCCGAGGGGGCGAGCACAGATACGCAGTATTTT

J gene: TRBJ2-1
D gene: TRBD2
V gene: TRBV29-1
clone size: -
CDR3 protein: CSVSSGSVNEQFF
CDR3 DNA: TGCAGCGTTTCTAGCGGGAGTGTCAATGAGCAGTTCTTC

J gene: TRBJ2-1
D gene: -
V gene: TRBV15
clone size: once
CDR3 protein: CATSREFYEQFF
CDR3 DNA: TGTGCCACCAGCAGAGAGTTTTATGAGCAGTTCTTC

J gene: TRBJ1-2
D gene: -
V gene: TRBV6-1
clone size: -
CDR3 protein: CASSETGGYGYTF
CDR3 DNA: TGTGCCAGCAGCGAGACAGGAGGGTATGGCTACACCTTC

J gene: TRBJ1-2
D gene: -
V gene: TRBV5-1
clone size: -
CDR3 protein: CASSLTAGNYGYTF
CDR3 DNA: TGCGCCAGCAGCTTAACCGCTGGGAACTATGGCTACACCTTC

J gene: TRBJ2-1
D gene: -
V gene: TRBV27
clone size: -
CDR3 protein: CASNRVRSSYNGQFF
CDR3 DNA: TGTGCCAGCAATCGGGTAAGGAGCTCCTACAATGGGCAGTTCTTC

J gene: TRBJ1-5
D gene: TRBD1
V gene: TRBV6-1
clone size: few
CDR3 protein: CASSEWGQGGGQPQHF
CDR3 DNA: TGTGCCAGCAGTGAATGGGGACAGGGAGGTGGTCAGCCCCAGCATTTT

J gene: TRBJ2-2
D gene: -
V gene: TRBV5-1
clone size: -
CDR3 protein: CASSLGTVNTRELFF
CDR3 DNA: TGCGCCAGCAGCTTGGGGACGGTGAACACCAGGGAGCTGTTTTTT

J gene: TRBJ2-2
D gene: -
V gene: TRBV5-1
clone size: -
CDR3 protein: CASSFSISGELFF
CDR3 DNA: TGCGCCAGCAGCTTCTCCATCTCCGGGGAGCTGTTTTTT

J gene: TRBJ2-1
D gene: -
V gene: TRBV6-5
clone size: once
CDR3 protein: CASSSIYNEQFF
CDR3 DNA: TGTGCCAGCAGTTCAATCTACAATGAGCAGTTCTTC

J gene: TRBJ1-5
D gene: -
V gene: TRBV10-2
clone size: -
CDR3 protein: CASGNSNQPQHF
CDR3 DNA: TGCGCCAGCGGCAATAGCAATCAGCCCCAGCATTTT

J gene: TRBJ1-5
D gene: -
V gene: TRBV12-3/TRBV12-4
clone size: -
CDR3 protein: CASSLANRGDQPQHF
CDR3 DNA: TGTGCCAGCAGTTTAGCGAACCGGGGGGACCAGCCCCAGCATTTT

J gene: TRBJ2-6
D gene: TRBD1
V gene: TRBV5-1
clone size: -
CDR3 protein: CVSSRILIQGATGANVLTF
CDR3 DNA: TGCGTCAGCAGCCGTATCCTGATACAGGGGGCTACTGGGGCCAACGTCCTGACTTTC

J gene: TRBJ1-5
D gene: -
V gene: TRBV20-1
clone size: once
CDR3 protein: CSAVTGTSQPQHF
CDR3 DNA: TGCAGTGCGGTCACAGGGACGAGTCAGCCCCAGCATTTT

J gene: TRBJ1-1
D gene: TRBD1
V gene: TRBV6-5
clone size: -
CDR3 protein: CASRPRGQGGTEAFF
CDR3 DNA: TGTGCCAGCAGACCGAGGGGACAGGGAGGTACTGAAGCTTTCTTT

J gene: TRBJ2-3
D gene: -
V gene: TRBV20-1
clone size: -
CDR3 protein: CSARVVSGASTDTQYF
CDR3 DNA: TGCAGTGCTAGAGTAGTGAGCGGCGCTAGCACAGATACGCAGTATTTT

J gene: TRBJ1-6
D gene: -
V gene: TRBV6-5
clone size: -
CDR3 protein: CASSYIGGSHSPLHF
CDR3 DNA: TGTGCCAGCAGTTACATCGGGGGATCTCATTCACCCCTCCACTTT

J gene: TRBJ2-5
D gene: -
V gene: TRBV7-8
clone size: -
CDR3 protein: CASSRSGGDQETQYF
CDR3 DNA: TGTGCCAGCAGCCGATCAGGAGGGGACCAAGAGACCCAGTACTTC

J gene: TRBJ2-3
D gene: TRBD1
V gene: TRBV30
clone size: -
CDR3 protein: CAWTGGAADTQYF
CDR3 DNA: TGTGCCTGGACAGGGGGCGCGGCAGATACGCAGTATTTT

J gene: TRBJ2-3
D gene: TRBD2
V gene: TRBV7-9
clone size: -
CDR3 protein: CASSLDGGGGAGDTQYF
CDR3 DNA: TGTGCCAGCAGCTTAGATGGTGGCGGGGGTGCCGGGGATACGCAGTATTTT

J gene: TRBJ1-3
D gene: -
V gene: TRBV6-5
clone size: few
CDR3 protein: CASSYTRTSSGNTIYF
CDR3 DNA: TGTGCCAGCAGTTATACCAGGACTAGCTCTGGAAACACCATATATTTT

J gene: TRBJ2-7
D gene: -
V gene: TRBV5-5
clone size: -
CDR3 protein: CASSLVVWDNSYEQYF
CDR3 DNA: TGTGCCAGCAGCTTGGTTGTTTGGGACAACTCCTACGAGCAGTACTTC

J gene: TRBJ1-2
D gene: -
V gene: TRBV12-3/TRBV12-4
clone size: -
CDR3 protein: CAIETDNYGYTF
CDR3 DNA: TGTGCCATCGAGACAGATAACTATGGCTACACCTTC

J gene: TRBJ2-1
D gene: -
V gene: TRBV7-6
clone size: -
CDR3 protein: CASSLGDVSSYNEQFF
CDR3 DNA: TGTGCCAGCAGCTTAGGGGACGTGAGCTCCTACAATGAGCAGTTCTTC

J gene: TRBJ2-1
D gene: TRBD2
V gene: TRBV20-1
clone size: once
CDR3 protein: CSARPLAGGRNEQFF
CDR3 DNA: TGCAGTGCTAGGCCTCTAGCGGGAGGAAGGAATGAGCAGTTCTTC

J gene: TRBJ2-1
D gene: -
V gene: TRBV6-1
clone size: -
CDR3 protein: CASSGFQYNEQFF
CDR3 DNA: TGTGCCAGCAGTGGCTTCCAGTACAATGAGCAGTTCTTC

J gene: TRBJ1-1
D gene: -
V gene: TRBV9
clone size: -
CDR3 protein: CASSSQGGLAEAFF
CDR3 DNA: TGTGCCAGCAGCTCTCAAGGAGGGCTCGCTGAAGCTTTCTTT

J gene: TRBJ2-3
D gene: -
V gene: TRBV7-3
clone size: -
CDR3 protein: CASSSSRQDTQYF
CDR3 DNA: TGTGCCAGCAGCTCTAGTCGTCAAGATACGCAGTATTTT

J gene: TRBJ2-1
D gene: -
V gene: TRBV3-1
clone size: -
CDR3 protein: CASSDRDGYPVDEQFF
CDR3 DNA: TGTGCCAGCAGCGACCGGGACGGATACCCAGTGGATGAGCAGTTCTTC

J gene: TRBJ2-1
D gene: TRBD2
V gene: TRBV4-2
clone size: once
CDR3 protein: CASSQPGTNDYEQFF
CDR3 DNA: TGTGCCAGCAGCCAGCCCGGGACTAACGACTATGAGCAGTTCTTC

J gene: TRBJ2-3
D gene: TRBD2
V gene: TRBV20-1
clone size: -
CDR3 protein: CSASSTSGSTDTQYF
CDR3 DNA: TGCAGTGCCAGCTCGACTAGCGGGAGCACAGATACGCAGTATTTT

J gene: TRBJ2-1
D gene: TRBD2
V gene: TRBV29-1
clone size: -
CDR3 protein: CSVASGSLLEDEQFF
CDR3 DNA: TGCAGCGTAGCTAGCGGGAGCCTCTTGGAGGATGAGCAGTTCTTC

J gene: TRBJ2-7
D gene: -
V gene: TRBV6-1
clone size: -
CDR3 protein: CASSEAAGSFYEQYF
CDR3 DNA: TGTGCCAGCAGTGAAGCAGCCGGGAGTTTCTACGAGCAGTACTTC

J gene: TRBJ1-6
D gene: -
V gene: TRBV4-1
clone size: -
CDR3 protein: CASSPTGNNSPLHF
CDR3 DNA: TGCGCCAGCAGCCCGACAGGAAATAATTCACCCCTCCACTTT

J gene: TRBJ1-1
D gene: -
V gene: TRBV20-1
clone size: -
CDR3 protein: CSVFREGGLNTEAFF
CDR3 DNA: TGCAGTGTTTTCAGGGAAGGTGGCTTGAACACTGAAGCTTTCTTT

J gene: TRBJ2-3
D gene: -
V gene: TRBV27
clone size: -
CDR3 protein: CASSFSSIGADTQYF
CDR3 DNA: TGTGCCAGCAGTTTCTCCTCCATAGGGGCAGATACGCAGTATTTT

J gene: TRBJ2-5
D gene: TRBD2
V gene: TRBV11-2
clone size: few
CDR3 protein: CASSLTSGGAETQYF
CDR3 DNA: TGTGCCAGCAGCTTAACTAGCGGGGGGGCTGAGACCCAGTACTTC

J gene: TRBJ2-3
D gene: -
V gene: TRBV3-1
clone size: -
CDR3 protein: CASSQDLGGGTQYF
CDR3 DNA: TGTGCCAGCAGCCAAGATTTGGGGGGTGGTACGCAGTATTTT

J gene: TRBJ1-5
D gene: -
V gene: TRBV12-5
clone size: -
CDR3 protein: CASGLKNSNQPQHF
CDR3 DNA: TGTGCTAGTGGTCTAAAGAATAGCAATCAGCCCCAGCATTTT

J gene: TRBJ2-7
D gene: -
V gene: TRBV20-1
clone size: -
CDR3 protein: CSARRPVVLSYEQYF
CDR3 DNA: TGCAGTGCTAGACGACCTGTGGTTCTCTCCTACGAGCAGTACTTC

J gene: TRBJ1-2
D gene: -
V gene: TRBV20-1
clone size: -
CDR3 protein: CSARRTGNYGYTF
CDR3 DNA: TGCAGTGCTAGACGAACAGGGAACTATGGCTACACCTTC

J gene: TRBJ2-1
D gene: TRBD1
V gene: TRBV5-1
clone size: few
CDR3 protein: CASSVDRPQHNEQFF
CDR3 DNA: TGCGCCAGCAGCGTGGACAGGCCCCAGCATAATGAGCAGTTCTTC